Included here is one T cell receptor (beta chain) sequence, with context. This sample stems from a study of radiation and T cells in renal cell carcinoma. Data came from immunoSEQ multiplex PCR; TCRdb stores just in-frame clones and leaves some out. The table shows around 94,000 clones, with less than 90% occurring only once. Time point here: baseline pretreatment blood. Sample treatment: 15 Gy SBRT to primary tumor, nephrectomy 4 weeks later. Clear cell pathology was present in this patient's renal cell carcinoma. This CDR3 has 16 residues. J gave up 2 bases and V 3 bases, and 8 bases lay outside the gene matches. The V gene's germline CDR1 is MGHRA and CDR2 YSYEKL.

V and J are TRBV4-1 and TRBJ2-5, with 8 positions matching TRBD1. The TCR was taken from a man aged 50-60 years with renal cell carcinoma. The sequences come from blood, collected from a patient whose treatment included radiotherapy and nephrectomy. In nucleotides, the CDR3 is TGCGCCAGCAGCCAGACCGGGACAGGAGGGCAAGAGACCCAGTACTTC. Protein: CASSQTGTGGQETQYF.